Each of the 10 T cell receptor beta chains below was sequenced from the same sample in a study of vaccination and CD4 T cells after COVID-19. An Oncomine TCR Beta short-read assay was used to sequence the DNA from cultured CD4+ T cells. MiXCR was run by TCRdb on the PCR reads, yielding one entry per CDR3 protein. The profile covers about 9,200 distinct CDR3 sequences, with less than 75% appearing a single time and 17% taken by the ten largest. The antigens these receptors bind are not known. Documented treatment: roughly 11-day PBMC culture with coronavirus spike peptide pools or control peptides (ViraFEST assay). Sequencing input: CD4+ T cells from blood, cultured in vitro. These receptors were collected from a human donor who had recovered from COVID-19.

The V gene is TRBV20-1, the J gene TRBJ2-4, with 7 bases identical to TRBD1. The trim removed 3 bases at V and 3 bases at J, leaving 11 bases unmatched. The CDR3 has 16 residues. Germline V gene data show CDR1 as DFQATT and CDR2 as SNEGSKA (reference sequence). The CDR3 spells CSARPGQFSGKNIQYF. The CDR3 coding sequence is TGCAGTGCTAGGCCGGGACAGTTCTCTGGCAAAAACATTCAGTACTTC.

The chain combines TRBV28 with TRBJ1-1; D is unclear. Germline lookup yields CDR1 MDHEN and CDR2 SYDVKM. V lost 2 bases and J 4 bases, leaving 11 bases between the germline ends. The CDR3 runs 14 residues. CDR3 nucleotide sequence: TGTGCCAGCAGTTTAGGAGGTTCGAGCACTGAAGCTTTCTTT. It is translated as CASSLGGSSTEAFF.

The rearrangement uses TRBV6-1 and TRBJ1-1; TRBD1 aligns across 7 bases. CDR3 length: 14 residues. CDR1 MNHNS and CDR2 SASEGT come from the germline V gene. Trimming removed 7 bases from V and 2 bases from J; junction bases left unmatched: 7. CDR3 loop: CASIPGTANTEAFF. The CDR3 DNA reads TGTGCCAGCATTCCCGGGACAGCTAACACTGAAGCTTTCTTT.

CDR3 bases: TGTGCCAGCAGTGACTCGTGTTTGCGCAACAGCAATCAGCCCCAGCATTTT. Its protein is CASSDSCLRNSNQPQHF. This chain joins TRBV6-4 and TRBJ1-5, with unresolved D. There are 17 residues in the CDR3. Germline lookup yields CDR1 MRHNA and CDR2 SNTAGT. V lost 0 bases and J 1 base, leaving 13 bases between the germline ends.

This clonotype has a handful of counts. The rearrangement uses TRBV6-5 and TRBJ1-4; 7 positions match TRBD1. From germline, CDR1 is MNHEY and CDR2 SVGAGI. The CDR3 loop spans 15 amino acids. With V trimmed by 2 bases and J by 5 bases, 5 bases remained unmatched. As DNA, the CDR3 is TGTGCCAGCAGTTACGAACAGGGGCGGAATGAAAAACTGTTTTTT. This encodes CASSYEQGRNEKLFF.

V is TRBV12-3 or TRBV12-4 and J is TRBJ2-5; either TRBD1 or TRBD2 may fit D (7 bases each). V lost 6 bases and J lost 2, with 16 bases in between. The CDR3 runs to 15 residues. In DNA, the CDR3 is TGTGCCAGCAGCATGGCAGGGGGAGGGCAAGAGACCCAGTACTTC. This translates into CASSMAGGGQETQYF.

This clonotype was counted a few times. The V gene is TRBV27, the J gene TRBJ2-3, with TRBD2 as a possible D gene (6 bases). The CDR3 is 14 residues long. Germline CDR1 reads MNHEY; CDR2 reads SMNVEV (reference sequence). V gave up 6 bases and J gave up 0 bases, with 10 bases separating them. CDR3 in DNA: TGTGCCAGCAGCCAGAGCGGGAGCACAGATACGCAGTATTTT. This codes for CASSQSGSTDTQYF.

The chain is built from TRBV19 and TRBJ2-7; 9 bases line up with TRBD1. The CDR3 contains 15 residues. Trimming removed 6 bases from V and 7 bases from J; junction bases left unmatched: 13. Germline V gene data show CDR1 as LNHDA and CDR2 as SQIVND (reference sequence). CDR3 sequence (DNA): TGTGCCAGTAGAACACCGGGACAGGGAGCGGGGGAGCAGTACTTC. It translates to CASRTPGQGAGEQYF.

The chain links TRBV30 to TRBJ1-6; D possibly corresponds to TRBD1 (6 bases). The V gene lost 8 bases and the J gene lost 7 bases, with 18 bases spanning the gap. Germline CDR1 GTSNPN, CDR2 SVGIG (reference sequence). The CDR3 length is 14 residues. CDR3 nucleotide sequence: TGTGCCGGACGAGTAGGGGGTAAGAATTCACCCCTCCACTTT. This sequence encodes CAGRVGGKNSPLHF.

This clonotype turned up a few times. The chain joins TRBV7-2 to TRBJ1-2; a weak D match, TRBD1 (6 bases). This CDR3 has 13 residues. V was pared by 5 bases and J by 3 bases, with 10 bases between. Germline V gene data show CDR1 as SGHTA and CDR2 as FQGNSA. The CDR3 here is CASSPYRDYGYTF. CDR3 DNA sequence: TGTGCCAGCAGCCCCTACAGGGACTATGGCTACACCTTC. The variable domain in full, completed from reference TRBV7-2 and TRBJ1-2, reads GAGVSQSPSNKVTEKGKDVELRCDPISGHTALYWYRQSLGQGLEFLIYFQGNSAPDKSGLPSDRFSAERTGGSVSTLTIQRTQQEDSAVYLCASSPYRDYGYTFGSGTRLTVV.